A single sample is the source of the 23 T cell receptor beta chains below, sequenced in a study of patients and donors after allogeneic stem cell transplantation. From the RT-PCR reads, TCRdb called clonotypes with MiXCR, one entry per CDR3 protein. The sample consists of some 880,000 distinct CDR3 sequences, about 20% of them appearing once. The sequencing sample was made of blood, either unsorted or a sorted T cell fraction (not recorded which). The origin of the receptors is a human donor who was either an allogeneic HSCT recipient or a stem cell or donor lymphocyte infusion donor (not recorded which). It is not recorded whose cells these are; they may come from a transplant donor.

The rearrangement links TRBV20-1 to TRBJ2-3; possibly TRBD1 for D (6 bases). The CDR3 extends over 15 amino acids. Germline V gene lookup returns CDR1 DFQATT and CDR2 SNEGSKA (reference sequence). V was pared by 0 bases and J by 3 bases, with 13 bases between. This chain's CDR3 is CSARDEGGGTDTQYF. The DNA for the CDR3 is TGCAGTGCTAGAGATGAAGGGGGTGGAACAGATACGCAGTATTTT.

Only a few counts were recorded for this clonotype. This chain uses TRBV5-6 with TRBJ2-5, with a possible D match to TRBD1 (5 bases). CDR3 length: 13 amino acids. Germline CDR1 and CDR2: SGHDT and YYEEEE. V gave up 7 bases and J gave up 3 bases, with 13 bases separating them. The CDR3 sequence: CASGDRYKETQYF. The DNA of the CDR3 is TGTGCCAGCGGCGACAGATATAAAGAGACCCAGTACTTC.

This clonotype turned up a few times. The V call is TRBV20-1, the J call TRBJ2-7; the match to TRBD2 covers 12 bases. Germline V gives CDR1 DFQATT, CDR2 SNEGSKA (reference sequence). Trimming took 6 bases from V and 2 from J; bases not matched to a gene: 8. This CDR3 is 15 amino acids long. The CDR3 reads CSASHTSGGTYEQYF. The CDR3 DNA sequence: TGCAGTGCCTCGCATACTAGCGGGGGGACCTACGAGCAGTACTTC.

There are a few counts of this clonotype. This chain connects TRBV3-1 to TRBJ2-1, with a tentative D call TRBD1 (5 bases). This CDR3 is 15 amino acids long. Germline values: CDR1 LGHDT, CDR2 YNNKEL (reference sequence). The V gene lost 0 bases and the J gene lost 8 bases, with 14 bases spanning the gap. This CDR3 reads CASSQERQWGYEQFF. CDR3 DNA sequence: TGTGCCAGCAGCCAAGAGCGGCAGTGGGGCTATGAGCAGTTCTTC.

This clonotype has just a few counts. V is TRBV12-3 or TRBV12-4 and J is TRBJ2-3, with 11 nucleotides matching TRBD2. CDR3 length equals 14 residues. Germline trimming cut 6 bases from V and 6 bases from J; bases unmatched to any gene: 5. CDR3 residues: CASRIAGGWDTQYF. As DNA, the CDR3 is TGTGCCAGCAGGATAGCGGGGGGGTGGGATACGCAGTATTTT.

The rearrangement uses TRBV10-2 and TRBJ1-5; the D is unclear. The germline V and J ends were trimmed by 3 bases and 2 bases, with 14 bases remaining between them. CDR3 length: 16 residues. Germline V gene lookup returns CDR1 WSHSY and CDR2 SAAADI. The CDR3 here is CASSDSGARGNQPQHF. Written as DNA, the CDR3 is TGCGCCAGCAGTGACTCGGGAGCGAGGGGCAATCAGCCCCAGCATTTT.

Only a few counts were recorded for this clonotype. The chain employs TRBV7-2 and TRBJ2-3, with D perhaps matching TRBD1 (5 bases). CDR1 and CDR2 from the germline V gene are SGHTA and FQGNSA. The CDR3 is made up of 16 amino acids. Trimming cost V 8 bases and J 3 bases, with 21 bases left between them. CDR3 in amino acids: CASGIKARSGTDTQYF. CDR3 DNA: TGTGCCAGCGGAATCAAGGCTCGATCAGGGACAGATACGCAGTATTTT.

The gene calls are TRBV4-1 and TRBJ2-3; 7 bases agree with TRBD1. The germline V gene has CDR1 MGHRA and CDR2 YSYEKL. V was pared by 0 bases and J by 6 bases, with 12 bases of the junction left unmatched. This CDR3 comprises 17 residues. CDR3: CASSQEGATGIGDTQYF. The CDR3 coding sequence is TGCGCCAGCAGCCAAGAAGGTGCGACAGGGATCGGGGATACGCAGTATTTT.

This rearrangement joins TRBV12-3 or TRBV12-4 to TRBJ2-5; weak D call: TRBD2 (6 bases). CDR3 size: 16 residues. Trimming cost V 2 bases and J 1 base, with 14 bases left between them. The CDR3 nucleotides are TGTGCCAGCAGTTTATCTATTTGGCGGGGCCAAGAGACCCAGTACTTC. Translation: CASSLSIWRGQETQYF.

This clonotype was seen ten or more times. The chain uses TRBV29-1 and TRBJ2-7; D may be TRBD1 (5 bases). The germline V and J ends were trimmed by 4 bases and 5 bases, with 18 bases remaining between them. Germline assignment: CDR1 SQVTM and CDR2 ANQGSEA. The CDR3 consists of 14 residues. In nucleotides, the CDR3 is TGCAGCGTTGTAACGGGTCCGAAAGGGGACGAGCAGTACTTC. Translated: CSVVTGPKGDEQYF.

In its sample, this clonotype was seen a few times. This chain uses TRBV29-1 with TRBJ2-5; TRBD1 aligns across 7 bases. Trimming took 7 bases from V and 2 from J; bases not matched to a gene: 10. This CDR3 comprises 14 residues. The germline gives CDR1 SQVTM, CDR2 ANQGSEA. The CDR3 DNA reads TGCAGCGCCGGCCGGGGACAGCAACAAGAGACCCAGTACTTC. Protein sequence: CSAGRGQQQETQYF. Full variable domain (missing parts from reference TRBV29-1 and TRBJ2-5): SAVISQKPSRDICQRGTSLTIQCQVDSQVTMMFWYRQQPGQSLTLIATANQGSEATYESGFVIDKFPISRPNLTFSTLTVSNMSPEDSSIYLCSAGRGQQQETQYFGPGTRLLVL.

The V gene is TRBV12-3 or TRBV12-4, the J gene TRBJ2-1; the match to TRBD2 covers 7 bases. This CDR3 comprises 14 residues. J lost 8 bases, V lost 3 bases, and 7 bases had no gene match. Here the CDR3 DNA reads TGTGCCAGCAGTTTGGCGGGAGAGGGCGATGAGCAGTTCTTC. This codes for CASSLAGEGDEQFF.

The V call is TRBV11-2, the J call TRBJ2-7, with 8 bases matching TRBD2. The CDR3 contains 15 residues. Germline-derived CDR1 and CDR2 are SGHAT and FQNNGV. J lost 6 bases, V lost 2 bases, and 9 bases had no gene match. The CDR3 DNA reads TGTGCCAGCAGCTTAATGACTTCGAGCGGGAGCGAGCAGTACTTC. Residues: CASSLMTSSGSEQYF.

The genes are TRBV29-1 and TRBJ1-4, with D unresolved. Germline lookup yields CDR1 SQVTM and CDR2 ANQGSEA. This CDR3 has 12 amino acids. V lost 4 bases and J lost 8, with 11 bases in between. DNA of the CDR3: TGCAGCGTTGCGGCCCCGGGGGAAAAACTGTTTTTT. Translating it yields CSVAAPGEKLFF.

This clonotype was detected only a few times. In nucleotides, the CDR3 is TGCGCCAGCAGCCAGGGCGCTAACCCCAGCAATGAGCAGTTCTTC. This encodes CASSQGANPSNEQFF. The chain uses TRBV4-3 and TRBJ2-1, with D unresolved. Germline V gives CDR1 LGHNA, CDR2 YSLEER. Trimming removed 3 bases from V and 6 bases from J, with 15 bases in between. This CDR3 spans 15 amino acids.

This clonotype was found a few times. This chain links TRBV6-5 with TRBJ2-7; a possible D gene is TRBD1 (6 bases). Between the trimmed V and J ends, which lost 2 bases and 3 bases, there was a span of 11 bases. The CDR3 is 14 residues long. CDR1 and CDR2 from the germline V gene are MNHEY and SVGAGI. This chain's CDR3 is CASSYTGKDYEQYF. In nucleotides, the CDR3 is TGTGCCAGCAGTTACACAGGGAAAGACTACGAGCAGTACTTC.

This clonotype was counted a single time. CDR3 amino acids: CASSAGGVDFEQYF. DNA for the CDR3: TGTGCCAGCAGCGCAGGGGGCGTAGACTTCGAGCAGTACTTC. This chain joins TRBV11-1 and TRBJ2-7; the match to TRBD1 covers 8 bases. The CDR3 has 14 residues. CDR1 and CDR2 (germline): SGHAT, FQDESV (reference sequence). With V trimmed by 5 bases and J by 6 bases, 9 bases remained unmatched.

The chain couples TRBV4-1 to TRBJ1-2, with a possible D match to TRBD1 (6 bases). The V gene's germline CDR1 is MGHRA and CDR2 YSYEKL. The V gene lost 2 bases and the J gene lost 3 bases, with 10 bases spanning the gap. This CDR3 is 14 amino acids long. CDR3 sequence: CASSQTEGDYGYTF. Here the CDR3 DNA reads TGCGCCAGCAGCCAAACCGAGGGGGACTATGGCTACACCTTC.

This clonotype has more than one count but fewer than ten. This chain connects TRBV4-1 to TRBJ1-1; possible D gene TRBD1, 5 bases. CDR3 length: 18 amino acids. The germline V gene encodes CDR1 MGHRA and CDR2 YSYEKL. Between the trimmed V and J ends, which lost 4 bases and 0 bases, there was a span of 21 bases. CDR3 in amino acids: CASSPLNWDRIMNTEAFF. The DNA of the CDR3 is TGCGCCAGCAGCCCCCTTAATTGGGACCGCATTATGAACACTGAAGCTTTCTTT.

The genes are TRBV12-3 or TRBV12-4 and TRBJ2-2; 10 positions agree with TRBD2. Germline trimming cut 6 bases from V and 5 bases from J; bases unmatched to any gene: 18. CDR3 size: 19 residues. CDR3 bases: TGTGCCAGCAGCCTCCCCCCGCGGCTAGCGGGAGATCGGACCGGGGAGCTGTTTTTT. Its protein product is CASSLPPRLAGDRTGELFF.

V usage is TRBV15 and J usage is TRBJ2-5; possibly TRBD1 for D (6 bases). The V end lost 6 bases, the J end lost 5 bases, and 16 bases lay between the germline ends. The germline V gene has CDR1 LNHNV and CDR2 YYDKDF (reference sequence). The CDR3 totals 14 residues. The CDR3 nucleotides read TGTGCCACCAGTCATCAGGGGCAGGGGGAGACCCAGTACTTC. It specifies CATSHQGQGETQYF.

This chain's CDR3 is CASNLDSFTEAFF. DNA for the CDR3: TGTGCCAGCAACCTCGACAGTTTCACTGAAGCTTTCTTT. This chain links TRBV7-2 with TRBJ1-1, with D tentatively TRBD1 (5 bases). V lost 7 bases and J lost 4, with 13 bases in between. The CDR3 has 13 residues. Germline V gives CDR1 SGHTA, CDR2 FQGNSA.

The genes are TRBV7-2 and TRBJ1-4; D not resolved. The germline V gene encodes CDR1 SGHTA and CDR2 FQGNSA. Trimming left V 3 bases short and J 8 bases short, with 13 bases between. The CDR3 length is 14 residues. CDR3 sequence: CASSFPGGEEKLFF. CDR3 sequence (DNA): TGTGCCAGCAGCTTTCCCGGCGGGGAGGAAAAACTGTTTTTT.